Listed below are T cell receptor beta chains from one sample, sequenced in a study of PD-L1 blockade in urothelial cancer. The repertoire was sequenced with immunoSEQ multiplex PCR; TCRdb's copy has only in-frame clones and lacks some. The sample shows around 80,000 clones, around 90% of them seen only once. This sample comprised PBMCs, obtained around atezolizumab (anti-PD-L1) treatment. The receptors were gathered from a woman of 80 years or more with urothelial cancer. Each CDR3 is given with its conserved first and last residue. A D gene is named only where the DNA matches it firmly. Size is omitted from some rows. Given values are once, few, many or a class for expanded clones.

clone_size: once; v_call: TRBV28; j_call: TRBJ1-3; d_call: .; cdr3_aa: CASTPDGGRNTIYF; cdr3_nt: TGTGCCAGCACCCCTGATGGGGGCAGGAACACCATATATTTT
clone_size: .; v_call: TRBV2; j_call: TRBJ2-3; d_call: TRBD2; cdr3_aa: CASTGGGDTQYF; cdr3_nt: TGTGCCAGCACCGGGGGGGGAGATACGCAGTATTTT
clone_size: .; v_call: TRBV6-1; j_call: TRBJ2-1; d_call: .; cdr3_aa: CATQPGGAQFF; cdr3_nt: TGTGCCACCCAGCCTGGCGGGGCACAGTTCTTC
clone_size: .; v_call: TRBV30; j_call: TRBJ2-2; d_call: .; cdr3_aa: CAWSKANTGELFF; cdr3_nt: TGTGCCTGGAGTAAAGCTAACACCGGGGAGCTGTTTTTT
clone_size: .; v_call: TRBV28; j_call: TRBJ1-2; d_call: .; cdr3_aa: CASSTQGNYGYTF; cdr3_nt: TGTGCCAGCAGCACACAGGGTAACTATGGCTACACCTTC
clone_size: .; v_call: TRBV27; j_call: TRBJ2-3; d_call: TRBD2; cdr3_aa: CASSSGLAGGIDTQYF; cdr3_nt: TGTGCCAGCAGTTCCGGACTAGCGGGAGGAATAGATACGCAGTATTTT
clone_size: .; v_call: TRBV19; j_call: TRBJ2-2; d_call: .; cdr3_aa: CASSSSNGELFF; cdr3_nt: TGTGCCAGTAGTTCTAGTAACGGGGAGCTGTTTTTT
clone_size: .; v_call: TRBV7-9; j_call: TRBJ2-1; d_call: TRBD1; cdr3_aa: CASRATGQGNNEQFF; cdr3_nt: TGTGCCAGCAGGGCAACGGGACAGGGCAACAATGAGCAGTTCTTC
clone_size: once; v_call: TRBV5-1; j_call: TRBJ2-5; d_call: TRBD2; cdr3_aa: CASSWTGTSGQETQYF; cdr3_nt: TGCGCCAGCAGCTGGACCGGGACTAGCGGCCAAGAGACCCAGTACTTC
clone_size: .; v_call: TRBV10-3; j_call: TRBJ2-7; d_call: TRBD1; cdr3_aa: CAISESRDSLQQYF; cdr3_nt: TGTGCCATCAGTGAGTCCCGGGACAGTCTCCAGCAGTACTTC
clone_size: .; v_call: TRBV28; j_call: TRBJ1-2; d_call: .; cdr3_aa: CASSSVQGPSGYTF; cdr3_nt: TGTGCCAGCAGTTCTGTCCAGGGGCCGAGCGGCTACACCTTC
clone_size: .; v_call: TRBV28; j_call: TRBJ2-2; d_call: .; cdr3_aa: CARRDPNTGELFF; cdr3_nt: TGTGCCAGGCGGGACCCGAACACCGGGGAGCTGTTTTTT
clone_size: .; v_call: TRBV18; j_call: TRBJ2-7; d_call: TRBD1; cdr3_aa: CASSPSRDSIGEQYF; cdr3_nt: TGTGCCAGCTCACCTTCCCGGGACAGTATCGGGGAGCAGTACTTC
clone_size: .; v_call: TRBV15; j_call: TRBJ2-1; d_call: TRBD2; cdr3_aa: CATSRDEGISGARLF; cdr3_nt: TGTGCCACCAGCAGAGATGAGGGTATTAGCGGGGCTAGGCTCTTC
clone_size: .; v_call: TRBV6-1; j_call: TRBJ2-7; d_call: .; cdr3_aa: CASSDSSYEQYF; cdr3_nt: TGTGCCAGCAGTGATAGCTCGTACGAGCAGTACTTC
clone_size: .; v_call: TRBV5-1; j_call: TRBJ2-7; d_call: .; cdr3_aa: CASSLGQGPYEQYF; cdr3_nt: TGCGCCAGCAGCTTGGGTCAGGGTCCCTACGAGCAGTACTTC
clone_size: once; v_call: TRBV11-2; j_call: TRBJ2-2; d_call: TRBD1; cdr3_aa: CASSFDRGPGTGELFF; cdr3_nt: TGTGCCAGCAGCTTCGACAGGGGGCCTGGGACCGGGGAGCTGTTTTTT
clone_size: .; v_call: TRBV5-4; j_call: TRBJ2-1; d_call: .; cdr3_aa: CASSFPRDNEQFF; cdr3_nt: TGTGCCAGCAGCTTCCCCAGGGACAATGAGCAGTTCTTC
clone_size: .; v_call: TRBV19; j_call: TRBJ1-1; d_call: .; cdr3_aa: CASSNLGRGADMNTEAFF; cdr3_nt: TGTGCCAGTAGTAATTTAGGCAGGGGCGCTGATATGAACACTGAAGCTTTCTTT
clone_size: .; v_call: TRBV11-3; j_call: TRBJ1-2; d_call: TRBD1; cdr3_aa: CASSLDQVRQGVLNYGYTF; cdr3_nt: TGTGCCAGCAGCTTAGATCAGGTCAGACAGGGGGTATTAAACTATGGCTACACCTTC
clone_size: .; v_call: TRBV6-1; j_call: TRBJ2-2; d_call: TRBD2; cdr3_aa: CASSAPTSGRFSGELFF; cdr3_nt: TGTGCCAGCAGTGCGCCGACTAGCGGGAGGTTCAGCGGGGAGCTGTTTTTT
clone_size: .; v_call: TRBV29-1; j_call: TRBJ2-3; d_call: TRBD2; cdr3_aa: CSAAGTSGKGTDTQYF; cdr3_nt: TGCAGCGCTGCCGGGACTAGCGGGAAAGGCACAGATACGCAGTATTTT
clone_size: .; v_call: TRBV7-9; j_call: TRBJ2-7; d_call: TRBD1; cdr3_aa: CASSSSDWDRDFYEQYF; cdr3_nt: TGTGCCAGCAGCTCCAGCGACTGGGACAGGGATTTCTACGAGCAGTACTTC
clone_size: .; v_call: TRBV6-5; j_call: TRBJ1-2; d_call: .; cdr3_aa: CASSLGYRQFNYGYTF; cdr3_nt: TGTGCCAGCAGTTTAGGTTACCGACAGTTCAACTATGGCTACACCTTC
clone_size: few; v_call: TRBV9; j_call: TRBJ1-1; d_call: .; cdr3_aa: CASSVATSNTEAFF; cdr3_nt: TGTGCCAGCAGCGTAGCTACGTCGAACACTGAAGCTTTCTTT
clone_size: few; v_call: TRBV5-4; j_call: TRBJ2-4; d_call: .; cdr3_aa: CASSLLPPVAKNIQYF; cdr3_nt: TGTGCCAGCAGCCTACTCCCGCCGGTTGCCAAAAACATTCAGTACTTC
clone_size: .; v_call: TRBV29-1; j_call: TRBJ2-5; d_call: .; cdr3_aa: CSVERERETQYF; cdr3_nt: TGCAGCGTTGAAAGGGAGCGAGAGACCCAGTACTTC
clone_size: .; v_call: TRBV7-9; j_call: TRBJ2-2; d_call: TRBD2; cdr3_aa: CASSRQGGTGELFF; cdr3_nt: TGTGCCAGCTCGAGGCAGGGAGGGACCGGGGAGCTGTTTTTT
clone_size: .; v_call: TRBV14; j_call: TRBJ1-1; d_call: .; cdr3_aa: CASSRTAFTEAFF; cdr3_nt: TGTGCCAGCAGCCGGACAGCCTTTACTGAAGCTTTCTTT
clone_size: .; v_call: TRBV7-9; j_call: TRBJ2-7; d_call: .; cdr3_aa: CASSLGWRDHEQYF; cdr3_nt: TGTGCCAGCAGCTTAGGATGGAGGGACCACGAGCAGTACTTC
clone_size: .; v_call: TRBV1; j_call: TRBJ1-2; d_call: .; cdr3_aa: CTSSQLLPGQHNYGYTF; cdr3_nt: TGCACCAGCAGCCAACTTTTGCCGGGACAGCATAACTATGGCTACACCTTC
clone_size: .; v_call: TRBV15; j_call: TRBJ1-2; d_call: .; cdr3_aa: CATSREEVLTFNYGYTF; cdr3_nt: TGTGCCACCAGCAGAGAGGAGGTTTTGACCTTTAACTATGGCTACACCTTC
clone_size: .; v_call: TRBV5-1; j_call: TRBJ2-1; d_call: .; cdr3_aa: CASRNAGTSYNEQFF; cdr3_nt: TGCGCCAGCAGGAACGCGGGAACTTCCTACAATGAGCAGTTCTTC
clone_size: .; v_call: TRBV2; j_call: TRBJ2-5; d_call: .; cdr3_aa: CASSGEVETQYF; cdr3_nt: TGTGCCAGCAGTGGCGAAGTAGAGACCCAGTACTTC
clone_size: .; v_call: TRBV19; j_call: TRBJ1-4; d_call: TRBD1; cdr3_aa: CASSTLRDRVFSTNEKLFF; cdr3_nt: TGTGCCAGTAGTACACTCCGGGACAGGGTATTCTCAACTAATGAAAAACTGTTTTTT
clone_size: .; v_call: TRBV18; j_call: TRBJ1-1; d_call: .; cdr3_aa: CASSQGEVMNTEAFF; cdr3_nt: TGTGCCAGCTCCCAAGGGGAGGTGATGAACACTGAAGCTTTCTTT
clone_size: .; v_call: TRBV28; j_call: TRBJ2-7; d_call: TRBD2; cdr3_aa: CASSPGTSGKYEQYF; cdr3_nt: TGTGCCAGCAGCCCCGGGACTAGCGGGAAGTACGAGCAGTACTTC
clone_size: .; v_call: TRBV18; j_call: TRBJ2-1; d_call: TRBD2; cdr3_aa: CASSPSVLAGVSSYNEQFF; cdr3_nt: TGTGCCAGCTCACCATCAGTCCTAGCGGGAGTGAGCTCCTACAATGAGCAGTTCTTC
clone_size: .; v_call: TRBV30; j_call: TRBJ1-1; d_call: .; cdr3_aa: CAWSVNTVNTEAFF; cdr3_nt: TGTGCCTGGAGTGTAAACACAGTGAACACTGAAGCTTTCTTT
clone_size: .; v_call: TRBV18; j_call: TRBJ1-2; d_call: TRBD1; cdr3_aa: CASSPDRQGINGYTF; cdr3_nt: TGTGCCAGCTCACCTGACCGACAGGGCATTAATGGCTACACCTTC
clone_size: .; v_call: TRBV7-9; j_call: TRBJ2-7; d_call: .; cdr3_aa: CASSLGSSRYEQYF; cdr3_nt: TGTGCCAGCAGCTTAGGGTCTAGCAGGTACGAGCAGTACTTC
clone_size: .; v_call: TRBV5-1; j_call: TRBJ1-1; d_call: TRBD1; cdr3_aa: CASSSLTGFRNTEAFF; cdr3_nt: TGCGCCAGCAGCTCGTTGACAGGGTTTAGGAACACTGAAGCTTTCTTT